A selection of T cell receptor beta chains follows, all from one sample in a study of shared clonotypes between healthy human individuals. Data came from immunoSEQ multiplex PCR; TCRdb stores just in-frame clones and leaves some out. This sample has approximately 2,300,000 clones, with approximately 90% found just once. Material for sequencing was naive CD4+ T cells from PBMCs. The receptors stem from a man between 18 and 35 years old in good health. Some clones in this sample may be carry-over from other donors' samples. CDR3s include the opening cysteine and the closing phenylalanine or tryptophan. The D gene is left open where the match is weak. Size is stated for part of the rows, as once, few or many counts, or as a class when the clone is expanded.

D gene: NA
V gene: TRBV2
J gene: TRBJ1-2
clone size: NA
CDR3 length: 15
CDR3 protein: CASSEARGEVHGYTF
CDR3 DNA: TGTGCCAGCAGTGAAGCGCGGGGGGAGGTCCATGGCTACACCTTC

D gene: NA
V gene: TRBV11-3
J gene: TRBJ1-2
clone size: NA
CDR3 length: 14
CDR3 protein: CASSLEAGVYGYTF
CDR3 DNA: TGTGCCAGCAGCTTAGAGGCAGGGGTTTATGGCTACACCTTC

D gene: NA
V gene: TRBV6-1
J gene: TRBJ1-2
clone size: NA
CDR3 length: 14
CDR3 protein: CASSEATGLYGYTF
CDR3 DNA: TGTGCCAGCAGTGAAGCGACAGGACTCTATGGCTACACCTTC

D gene: NA
V gene: TRBV6-1
J gene: TRBJ2-6
clone size: NA
CDR3 length: 15
CDR3 protein: CASSEATPGANVLTF
CDR3 DNA: TGTGCCAGCAGTGAAGCAACACCTGGGGCCAACGTCCTGACTTTC

D gene: TRBD1
V gene: TRBV6-1
J gene: TRBJ2-3
clone size: NA
CDR3 length: 14
CDR3 protein: CASPERGRTDTQYF
CDR3 DNA: TGTGCCAGCCCAGAAAGGGGGCGCACAGATACGCAGTATTTT

D gene: TRBD1
V gene: TRBV13
J gene: TRBJ2-5
clone size: NA
CDR3 length: 16
CDR3 protein: CASSMRQGSYQETQYF
CDR3 DNA: TGTGCCAGCAGCATGAGACAGGGATCCTACCAAGAGACCCAGTACTTC

D gene: NA
V gene: TRBV28
J gene: TRBJ2-3
clone size: NA
CDR3 length: 16
CDR3 protein: CASSPPSLGRTDTQYF
CDR3 DNA: TGTGCCAGCAGTCCACCTTCTTTGGGGAGAACAGATACGCAGTATTTT

D gene: NA
V gene: TRBV7-2
J gene: TRBJ1-5
clone size: few
CDR3 length: 12
CDR3 protein: CASSFQGMTQHF
CDR3 DNA: TGTGCCAGCAGCTTCCAGGGAATGACCCAGCATTTT

D gene: TRBD2
V gene: TRBV18
J gene: TRBJ2-1
clone size: NA
CDR3 length: 15
CDR3 protein: CASSPVGGSYNEQFF
CDR3 DNA: TGTGCCAGCTCACCAGTGGGGGGGTCCTACAATGAGCAGTTCTTC

D gene: NA
V gene: TRBV20-1
J gene: TRBJ2-3
clone size: NA
CDR3 length: 11
CDR3 protein: CSPTWEYTQYF
CDR3 DNA: TGCAGTCCTACCTGGGAATATACGCAGTATTTT

D gene: TRBD1
V gene: TRBV27
J gene: TRBJ2-7
clone size: NA
CDR3 length: 17
CDR3 protein: CASSLGSAGQGAHEQYF
CDR3 DNA: TGTGCCAGCAGTTTAGGTTCAGCAGGACAGGGGGCCCACGAGCAGTACTTC

D gene: NA
V gene: TRBV27
J gene: TRBJ1-5
clone size: NA
CDR3 length: 15
CDR3 protein: CASSLRGRGAQPQHF
CDR3 DNA: TGTGCCAGCAGTTTGAGGGGGAGGGGAGCCCAGCCCCAGCATTTT

D gene: TRBD1
V gene: TRBV7-9
J gene: TRBJ2-1
clone size: NA
CDR3 length: 15
CDR3 protein: CASSQGQGLYNEQFF
CDR3 DNA: TGTGCCAGCAGCCAGGGACAGGGTTTATACAATGAGCAGTTCTTC

D gene: TRBD2
V gene: TRBV19
J gene: TRBJ2-2
clone size: NA
CDR3 length: 17
CDR3 protein: CASSTPSGRPNTGELFF
CDR3 DNA: TGTGCCAGTAGTACCCCTAGCGGGAGGCCGAACACCGGGGAGCTGTTTTTT

D gene: NA
V gene: TRBV11-2
J gene: TRBJ1-2
clone size: once
CDR3 length: 15
CDR3 protein: CASSLAGNPNYGYTF
CDR3 DNA: TGTGCCAGCAGCTTAGCCGGGAACCCGAACTATGGCTACACCTTC

D gene: TRBD1
V gene: TRBV11-2
J gene: TRBJ2-5
clone size: NA
CDR3 length: 15
CDR3 protein: CASSLDPTGEETQYF
CDR3 DNA: TGTGCCAGCAGCTTAGATCCAACAGGGGAAGAGACCCAGTACTTC

D gene: NA
V gene: TRBV7-6
J gene: TRBJ1-1
clone size: few
CDR3 length: 14
CDR3 protein: CASSLAAAGAEAFF
CDR3 DNA: TGTGCCAGCAGCTTAGCCGCCGCCGGCGCTGAAGCTTTCTTT